Shown below are 2 T cell receptor beta chains from a single sample sequenced in a study of tumor and adjacent non-tumor tissue in lung cancer listed by TCRdb under 2018. RNA was extracted from bulk unsorted tissue and checked for quality with a NanoDrop ND-1000 and an Agilent 2100. The library was built by means of multiplex PCR. Sequencing took place on an Illumina HiSeq 2500. TCRbeta libraries were constructed through three rounds of nested PCR with primers (Table S4) according to protocols modified from ARM-PCR. TCRdb itself trimmed the public reads at Q25 with fastp, ran MiXCR and retained productive beta chains. For every CDR3 protein sequence, its rows merge into one entry that carries the most common genes and DNA. The sample table holds some 84,000 distinct CDR3 sequences, of which around 57% were seen once. The ten biggest clones cover roughly 15% of the sample. Sequenced sample: lung tumor tissue. These TCRs come from a man between 70 and 80 years old with non-small cell lung cancer.

As to this clonotype: The conserved closing phenylalanine or tryptophan is absent in this CDR3, likely reflecting a read error. No DNA is shown, since the ends of the CDR3 on it are uncertain; the CDR3 is the one TCRdb lists. The V gene is TRBV6-5, the J gene TRBJ2-2; the table's D call, TRBD1, was not checked against the DNA. CDR1 is MNHEY, CDR2 SVGAGI, per germline. Termini included, the CDR3 measures 14 amino acids. This CDR3 is CASNGQGAAGELLS.

This clonotype was seen a handful of times. A much larger clone sits a single nucleotide away, making a read error possible. The CDR3 spells CTSSLIGTSGYEQYF. In DNA, the CDR3 is TGTACCAGCAGCCTTATCGGGACTAGCGGCTACGAGCAGTACTTC. This chain joins TRBV6-5 and TRBJ2-7, with 11 bases lining up with TRBD2. From germline, CDR1 is MNHEY and CDR2 SVGAGI. The CDR3 spans 15 residues.